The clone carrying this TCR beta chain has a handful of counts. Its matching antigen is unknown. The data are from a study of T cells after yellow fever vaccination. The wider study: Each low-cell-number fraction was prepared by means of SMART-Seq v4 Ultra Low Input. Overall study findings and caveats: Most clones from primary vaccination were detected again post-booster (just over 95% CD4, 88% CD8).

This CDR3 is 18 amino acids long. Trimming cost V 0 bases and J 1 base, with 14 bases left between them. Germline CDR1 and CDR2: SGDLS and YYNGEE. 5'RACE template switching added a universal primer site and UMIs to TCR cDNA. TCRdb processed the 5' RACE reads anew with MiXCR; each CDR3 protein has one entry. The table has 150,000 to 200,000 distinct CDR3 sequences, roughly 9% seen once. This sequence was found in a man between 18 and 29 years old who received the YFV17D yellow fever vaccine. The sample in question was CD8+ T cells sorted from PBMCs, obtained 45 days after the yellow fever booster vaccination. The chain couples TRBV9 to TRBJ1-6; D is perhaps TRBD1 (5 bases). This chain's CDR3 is CASSVEDSHLSYNSPLHF. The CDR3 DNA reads TGTGCCAGCAGCGTAGAAGACAGCCACTTGTCCTATAATTCACCCCTCCACTTT.